A single sample is the source of the 4 T cell receptor beta chains below, sequenced in a study of cytomegalovirus exposure and HLA in healthy donors. The PCR contained 60 Vbeta and 13 Jbeta primers. The repertoire was sequenced with immunoSEQ multiplex PCR; TCRdb's copy has only in-frame clones and lacks some. Of approximately 110,000 clones listed, around three quarters are singletons. The sample comprised PBMCs. The receptors derive from a woman aged 40 to 49 in good health and CMV-seropositive.

This clone was counted once. V gene TRBV4-1 combines with J gene TRBJ2-3; a weak D match, TRBD1 (6 bases). The CDR3 loop spans 17 amino acids. Trimming stripped 0 bases from V and 2 bases from J, with 15 bases between. Germline CDR1 is MGHRA and CDR2 is YSYEKL. As DNA, the CDR3 is TGCGCCAGCAGCCAAGATGAGGACAGTGGGTACACAGATACGCAGTATTTT. Its protein is CASSQDEDSGYTDTQYF.

This rearrangement joins TRBV5-1 to TRBJ2-1, with 8 bases lining up with TRBD2. The CDR3 loop spans 15 amino acids. The V gene end was trimmed by 3 bases and the J gene end by 5 bases; junction bases not matched to a gene: 7. CDR1 SGHRS and CDR2 YFSETQ come from the germline V gene. CDR3 loop: CASSSSGRMDNEQFF. DNA of the CDR3: TGCGCCAGCAGCTCCAGCGGGAGAATGGACAATGAGCAGTTCTTC.

The rearrangement joins TRBV30 to TRBJ1-2; D is possibly TRBD1 (6 bases). Germline assignment: CDR1 GTSNPN and CDR2 SVGIG (reference sequence). With 5 bases removed from V and 4 bases from J, the gap between germline ends came to 11 bases. CDR3 length: 12 amino acids. This CDR3 is CAWGRGAYGYTF. The CDR3 bases are TGTGCCTGGGGCAGGGGTGCCTATGGCTACACCTTC.

This clone has just one count. The rearrangement links TRBV11-2 to TRBJ1-2; 7 bases agree with TRBD1. The germline V gene has CDR1 SGHAT and CDR2 FQNNGV. The CDR3 extends over 15 amino acids. The ends lost 3 bases at V and 7 bases at J; junction bases unmatched: 11. The CDR3 region has the DNA TGTGCCAGCAGCTTGAGTTTGGACGGGACAGCTGGCTACACCTTC. This gives the protein CASSLSLDGTAGYTF.